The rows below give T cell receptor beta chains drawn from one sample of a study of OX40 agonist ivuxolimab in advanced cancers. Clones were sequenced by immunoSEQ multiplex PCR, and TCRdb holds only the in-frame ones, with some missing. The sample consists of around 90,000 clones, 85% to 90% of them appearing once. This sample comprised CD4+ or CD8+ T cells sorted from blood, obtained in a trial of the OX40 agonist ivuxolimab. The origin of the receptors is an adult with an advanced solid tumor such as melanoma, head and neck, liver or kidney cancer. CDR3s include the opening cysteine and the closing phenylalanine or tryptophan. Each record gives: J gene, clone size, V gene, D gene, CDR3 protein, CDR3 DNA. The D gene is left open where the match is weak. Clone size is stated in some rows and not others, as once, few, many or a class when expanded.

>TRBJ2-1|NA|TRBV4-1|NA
CASSHGQLSSYNEQFF
TGCGCCAGCAGCCACGGACAGCTAAGCTCCTACAATGAGCAGTTCTTC
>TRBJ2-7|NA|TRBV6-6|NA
CATTQVDTGGEQYF
TGTGCCACGACGCAAGTGGACACTGGAGGCGAGCAGTACTTC
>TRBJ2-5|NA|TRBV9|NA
CASSSSGSLETQYF
TGTGCCAGCAGCTCGAGTGGGAGTCTAGAGACCCAGTACTTC
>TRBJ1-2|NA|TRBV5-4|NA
CASSLAGAHGYTF
TGTGCCAGCAGCTTGGCAGGGGCGCATGGCTACACCTTC
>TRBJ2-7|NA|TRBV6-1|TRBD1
CASSETGGGYEQYF
TGTGCCAGCAGTGAGACAGGGGGCGGATACGAGCAGTACTTC
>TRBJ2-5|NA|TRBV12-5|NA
CASGLGQVELETQYF
TGTGCTAGTGGTTTGGGACAGGTTGAACTAGAGACCCAGTACTTC
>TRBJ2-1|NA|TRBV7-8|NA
CASSSLNPDVYNEQFF
TGTGCCAGCAGCTCCCTCAACCCGGACGTATACAATGAGCAGTTCTTC
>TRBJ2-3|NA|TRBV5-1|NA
CASSFFSRTEADTQYF
TGCGCCAGCAGCTTCTTCAGCCGCACAGAGGCAGATACGCAGTATTTT
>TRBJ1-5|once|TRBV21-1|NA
CASSKDCRPRYSNQPQHF
TGTGCCAGCAGCAAAGACTGTCGGCCGCGGTATAGCAATCAGCCCCAGCATTTT
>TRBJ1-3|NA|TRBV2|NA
CASSVQGSGNTIYF
TGTGCCAGCAGCGTACAGGGCTCTGGAAACACCATATATTTT